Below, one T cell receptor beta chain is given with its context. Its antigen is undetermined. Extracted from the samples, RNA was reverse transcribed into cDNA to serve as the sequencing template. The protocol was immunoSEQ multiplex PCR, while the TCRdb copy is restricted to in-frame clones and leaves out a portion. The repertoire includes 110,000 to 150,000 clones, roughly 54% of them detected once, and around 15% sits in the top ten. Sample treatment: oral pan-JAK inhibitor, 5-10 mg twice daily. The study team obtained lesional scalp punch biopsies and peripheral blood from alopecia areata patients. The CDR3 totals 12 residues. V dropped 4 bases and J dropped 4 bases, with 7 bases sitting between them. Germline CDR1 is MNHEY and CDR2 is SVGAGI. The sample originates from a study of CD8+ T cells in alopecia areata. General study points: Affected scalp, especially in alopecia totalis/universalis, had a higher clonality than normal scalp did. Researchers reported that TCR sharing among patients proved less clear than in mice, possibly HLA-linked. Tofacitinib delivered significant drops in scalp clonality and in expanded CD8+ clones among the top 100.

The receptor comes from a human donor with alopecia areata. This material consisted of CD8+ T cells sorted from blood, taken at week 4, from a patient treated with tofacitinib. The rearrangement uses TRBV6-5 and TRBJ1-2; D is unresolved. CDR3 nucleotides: TGTGCCAGCAGTTCAGAAACCTATGGCTACACCTTC. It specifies CASSSETYGYTF.